The clone carrying this T cell receptor (beta chain) was detected ten times or more. Arm-PCR of CDR3 regions and iRepertoire HTBI primers were the basis on which TCR beta libraries were built. TCRdb called the multiplex PCR reads again in MiXCR, with one record for every CDR3 protein. The sample has 300,000 to 400,000 distinct CDR3 sequences, around 17% seen once; the top ten hold 25% to 30%. This sample was taken from a study of regulatory T cells in long-lasting Graves disease. Time point here: newly diagnosed GD, antithyroid drugs for less than 3 months. PBMC-extracted RNA yielded the TCR library. Trimming pared 5 bases from V and 0 bases from J, leaving 10 bases between. This CDR3 comprises 14 residues. Germline V lookup: CDR1 SGDLS, CDR2 YYNGEE. These same data were also listed under a study on T cells in Graves' hyperthyroidism and ophthalmopathy. That work states: Hyperthyroidism of Graves' type that showed no ophthalmopathy progression within 18 months was stable. Before onset, by a median of approximately 5.9 months, the model predicted ophthalmopathy.

The specimen was peripheral blood mononuclear cells (PBMCs), collected at new diagnosis, from a patient treated with antithyroid drugs. This TCR was recovered from a man aged 35 to 55 with Graves disease. The J gene is TRBJ2-3, the V gene TRBV9; D perhaps matches TRBD2 (6 bases). DNA of the CDR3: TGTGCCAGCAGTCCGGGGGTAAGCACAGATACGCAGTATTTT. This sequence encodes CASSPGVSTDTQYF.